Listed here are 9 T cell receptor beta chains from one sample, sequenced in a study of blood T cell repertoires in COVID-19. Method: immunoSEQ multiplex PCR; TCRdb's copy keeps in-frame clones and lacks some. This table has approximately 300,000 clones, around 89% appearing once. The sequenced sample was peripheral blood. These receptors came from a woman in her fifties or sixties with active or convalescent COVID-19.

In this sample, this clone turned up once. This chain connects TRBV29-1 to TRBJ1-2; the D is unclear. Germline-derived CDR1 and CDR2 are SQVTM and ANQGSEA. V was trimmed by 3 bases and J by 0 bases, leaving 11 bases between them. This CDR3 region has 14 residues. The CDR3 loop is CSVEGGLANYGYTF. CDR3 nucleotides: TGCAGCGTTGAGGGTGGCCTAGCTAACTATGGCTACACCTTC.

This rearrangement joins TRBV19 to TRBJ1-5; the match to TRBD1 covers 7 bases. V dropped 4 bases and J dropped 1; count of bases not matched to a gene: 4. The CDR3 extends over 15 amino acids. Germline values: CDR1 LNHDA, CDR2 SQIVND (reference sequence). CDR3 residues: CASSTSGQSNQPQHF. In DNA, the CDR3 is TGTGCCAGTAGTACCTCGGGACAGAGCAATCAGCCCCAGCATTTT.

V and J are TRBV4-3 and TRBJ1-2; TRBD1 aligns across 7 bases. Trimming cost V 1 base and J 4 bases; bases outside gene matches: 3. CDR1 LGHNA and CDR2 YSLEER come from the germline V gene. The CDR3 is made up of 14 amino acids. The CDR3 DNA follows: TGCGCCAGCAGCCAAGTCTCAGGGGGCTATGGCTACACCTTC. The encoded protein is CASSQVSGGYGYTF.

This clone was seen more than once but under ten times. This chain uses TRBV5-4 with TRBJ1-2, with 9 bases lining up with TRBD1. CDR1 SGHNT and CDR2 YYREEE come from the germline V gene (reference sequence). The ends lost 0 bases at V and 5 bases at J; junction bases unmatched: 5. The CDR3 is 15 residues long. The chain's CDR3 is CASSLGTGVGYGYTF. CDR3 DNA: TGTGCCAGCAGCTTGGGGACAGGGGTGGGATATGGCTACACCTTC.

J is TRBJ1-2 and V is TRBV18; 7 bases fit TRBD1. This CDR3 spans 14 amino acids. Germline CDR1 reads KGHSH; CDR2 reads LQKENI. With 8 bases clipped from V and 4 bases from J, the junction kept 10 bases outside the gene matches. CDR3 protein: CASRPGQDAYGYTF. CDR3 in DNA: TGTGCCAGCCGGCCCGGACAGGACGCCTATGGCTACACCTTC.

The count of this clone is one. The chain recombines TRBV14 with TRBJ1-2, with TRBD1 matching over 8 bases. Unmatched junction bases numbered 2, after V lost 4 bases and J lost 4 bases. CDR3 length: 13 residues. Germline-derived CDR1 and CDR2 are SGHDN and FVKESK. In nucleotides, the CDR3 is TGTGCCAGCAGCCCAACAGGGGGCTATGGCTACACCTTC. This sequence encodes CASSPTGGYGYTF.

The CDR3 reads CASSRTSGANTGELFF. In DNA, the CDR3 is TGTGCCAGCAGCCGAACTAGCGGGGCGAACACCGGGGAGCTGTTTTTT. The chain uses TRBV7-3 and TRBJ2-2, with 10 bases matching TRBD2. The trim removed 5 bases at V and 0 bases at J, leaving 3 bases unmatched. This CDR3 is 16 amino acids long. Per the germline V gene, CDR1 is SGHTA and CDR2 is FQGTGA.

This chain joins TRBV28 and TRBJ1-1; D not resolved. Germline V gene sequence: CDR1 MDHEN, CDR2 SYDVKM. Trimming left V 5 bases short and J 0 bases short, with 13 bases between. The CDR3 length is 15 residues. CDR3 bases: TGTGCCAGCAGTCTCTCAGCGTCGGTGAACACTGAAGCTTTCTTT. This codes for CASSLSASVNTEAFF.

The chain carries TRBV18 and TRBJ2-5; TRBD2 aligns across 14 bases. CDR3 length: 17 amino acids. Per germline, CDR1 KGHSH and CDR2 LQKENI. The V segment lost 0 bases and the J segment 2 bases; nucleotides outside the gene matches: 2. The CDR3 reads CASSPPGLAGGQETQYF. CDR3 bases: TGTGCCAGCTCACCACCAGGACTAGCGGGGGGACAAGAGACCCAGTACTTC. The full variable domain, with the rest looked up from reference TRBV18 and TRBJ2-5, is NAGVMQNPRHLVRRRGQEARLRCSPMKGHSHVYWYRQLPEEGLKFMVYLQKENIIDESGMPKERFSAEFPKEGPSILRIQQVVRGDSAAYFCASSPPGLAGGQETQYFGPGTRLLVL.